The clone carrying this T cell receptor beta chain occurred a few times. Its target is not known. The data derive from a study of T-cell memory formation after mild COVID-19. Across the study: TCR clustering was largely donor specific.

The CDR3 contains 16 residues. From germline, CDR1 is SEHNR and CDR2 FQNEAQ (reference sequence). Trimming at V came to 1 base and at J to 2 bases, leaving 3 bases not matched to a gene. Study results and caveats: For contracting clones, CD4+ ones sat mainly in CM and EM, CD8+ in EMRA. Clones that shrank (day 15 to 85) were balanced CD4/CD8, whereas later expanders leaned CD4+.

Barcoded TCR alpha and TCR beta cDNA libraries with UMIs came from 5'RACE using constant-segment primers. Each CDR3 protein gets one entry after TCRdb re-called the 5' RACE reads with MiXCR. The table lists over 50,000 distinct CDR3 sequences, around 10% of them singletons. The rearrangement links TRBV7-9 to TRBJ1-2, with 11 bases aligning to TRBD1. This clonotype was sampled from an adult woman who had mild COVID-19 (a few samples of this study predate the infection). Cell type and time point are not known. Sequencing was done on a sample of PBMCs or a T cell subset sorted from them (not recorded which). As DNA, the CDR3 is TGTGCCAGCAGCTTAGGGACAGGGGGCGCGAACTATGGCTACACCTTC. It specifies CASSLGTGGANYGYTF. The full variable domain, with the rest looked up from reference TRBV7-9 and TRBJ1-2, is DTGVSQNPRHKITKRGQNVTFRCDPISEHNRLYWYRQTLGQGPEFLTYFQNEAQLEKSRLLSDRFSAERPKGSFSTLEIQRTEQGDSAMYLCASSLGTGGANYGYTFGSGTRLTVV.